Shown below are 18 T cell receptor beta chains from a single sample sequenced in a study of OX40 agonist ivuxolimab in advanced cancers. Repertoires were generated with immunoSEQ multiplex PCR, while TCRdb's copy carries only in-frame clones and drops some. The table lists 55,000 to 60,000 clones, 80% to 90% of them singletons. The sample here was CD4+ or CD8+ T cells sorted from blood, taken in a trial of the OX40 agonist ivuxolimab. Receptor source: an adult with an advanced solid tumor such as melanoma, head and neck, liver or kidney cancer.

The V gene is TRBV6-5, the J gene TRBJ2-5, with D possibly TRBD1 on 6 matching bases. Trimming left V 6 bases short and J 5 bases short, with 16 bases between. CDR1 MNHEY and CDR2 SVGAGI come from the germline V gene. The CDR3 runs 14 residues. The CDR3 coding sequence is TGTGCCAGCAGGCCACAGGGATTGGGGGAGACCCAGTACTTC. Protein product: CASRPQGLGETQYF.

The rearrangement uses TRBV18 and TRBJ2-5; 8 nucleotides match TRBD1. Unmatched junction bases numbered 2, after V lost 3 bases and J lost 2 bases. CDR3 length: 14 residues. Germline CDR1 reads KGHSH; CDR2 reads LQKENI. The DNA of the CDR3 is TGTGCCAGCTCACCTCGGGACAGGCAAGAGACCCAGTACTTC. This encodes CASSPRDRQETQYF. The entire variable domain, with the rest obtained from reference TRBV18 and TRBJ2-5, is as follows: NAGVMQNPRHLVRRRGQEARLRCSPMKGHSHVYWYRQLPEEGLKFMVYLQKENIIDESGMPKERFSAEFPKEGPSILRIQQVVRGDSAAYFCASSPRDRQETQYFGPGTRLLVL.

This clone was detected only once. The CDR3 is CASSIVTESSFVYGYTF. The CDR3 DNA reads TGTGCCAGTAGTATAGTAACAGAGAGCAGTTTCGTCTATGGCTACACCTTC. The chain links TRBV19 to TRBJ1-2; D unresolved. CDR3 length: 17 residues. The germline V gene encodes CDR1 LNHDA and CDR2 SQIVND (reference sequence). Trimming took off 1 base at V and 4 bases at J, with 19 bases between the two ends.

The chain employs TRBV5-1 and TRBJ2-1; D unclear. V was pared by 4 bases and J by 6 bases, with 20 bases between. Germline V gene sequence: CDR1 SGHRS, CDR2 YFSETQ. The CDR3 extends over 16 amino acids. CDR3 sequence reads: CASSPTPLGLSNEQFF. The CDR3 DNA reads TGCGCCAGCAGCCCGACCCCGCTAGGTTTGAGCAATGAGCAGTTCTTC.

This clone was counted a single time. The genes are TRBV11-2 and TRBJ1-2, with unresolved D. In germline, CDR1 is SGHAT, CDR2 FQNNGV. CDR3 length: 14 amino acids. Trimming took 0 bases from V and 0 from J, leaving 5 bases between them. CDR3 nucleotides: TGTGCCAGCAGCTTAGATCTCACTAACTATGGCTACACCTTC. This codes for CASSLDLTNYGYTF.

The chain couples TRBV7-9 to TRBJ1-3, with 9 bases lining up with TRBD2. The better agreement between TRBJ2-2 and the DNA end casts doubt on the J call. The CDR3 contains 15 residues. Germline CDR1 SEHNR, CDR2 FQNEAQ (reference sequence). CDR3 nucleotides: TGTGCCAGCAGCCCAGATAGCGGGAGCACCGGGGAGCTGTTTTTT. Encoded protein: CASSPDSGSTGELFF.

Only one count was recorded for this clone. The CDR3 DNA sequence: TGTGCCAGCAGCTTGGGAGGGTTGAGCAATCAGCCCCAGCATTTT. This gives the protein CASSLGGLSNQPQHF. V and J are TRBV5-6 and TRBJ1-5; unclear D gene. Germline CDR1 and CDR2: SGHDT and YYEEEE. The CDR3 loop spans 15 amino acids. Trimming shortened V by 0 bases and J by 1 base, and 8 bases separated the two germline ends.

The chain couples TRBV13 to TRBJ2-2; 7 nucleotides line up with TRBD1. The V segment lost 0 bases and the J segment 7 bases; nucleotides outside the gene matches: 2. The CDR3 covers 14 residues. Germline CDR1 is PRHDT and CDR2 is FYEKMQ (reference sequence). CDR3 in DNA: TGTGCCAGCAGCTTAGGACAGGGGTACGGGGAGCTGTTTTTT. It specifies CASSLGQGYGELFF.

This clone was observed a handful of times. This chain connects TRBV5-1 to TRBJ1-5; D unclear. The V end lost 4 bases, the J end lost 2 bases, and 10 bases lay between the germline ends. Germline V gives CDR1 SGHRS, CDR2 YFSETQ. CDR3 length equals 14 residues. CDR3 DNA: TGCGCCAGCAGCCCGGACGGAGGCAATCAGCCCCAGCATTTT. Translation gives CASSPDGGNQPQHF.

DNA for the CDR3: TGTGCCAGCAGTTATCAGCAGCCCAACTTGAACACTGAAGCTTTCTTT. Protein: CASSYQQPNLNTEAFF. The chain couples TRBV6-5 to TRBJ1-1; no clear D gene. The CDR3 length is 16 residues. The germline gives CDR1 MNHEY, CDR2 SVGAGI. The V end lost 3 bases, the J end lost 0 bases, and 14 bases lay between the germline ends.

The chain has TRBV7-3 and TRBJ2-5; the match to TRBD2 covers 10 bases. Trimming cost V 5 bases and J 1 base; bases outside gene matches: 4. From germline, CDR1 is SGHTA and CDR2 FQGTGA. CDR3 size: 15 residues. The CDR3 DNA reads as TGTGCCAGCAGCAAGCTAGCGGGGGCCCAAGAGACCCAGTACTTC. Protein: CASSKLAGAQETQYF.

The rearrangement joins TRBV19 to TRBJ2-7; no clear D gene. V lost 5 bases and J lost 4, with 9 bases in between. The CDR3 length is 12 residues. Germline V gene lookup returns CDR1 LNHDA and CDR2 SQIVND (reference sequence). CDR3 protein: CASSSDRYEQYF. The DNA of the CDR3 is TGTGCCAGTAGTTCCGATAGGTACGAGCAGTACTTC.

The genes are TRBV7-2 and TRBJ2-3; D might be TRBD2 (5 bases). The CDR3 consists of 15 residues. With 0 bases removed from V and 3 bases from J, the gap between germline ends came to 10 bases. Germline V gene sequence: CDR1 SGHTA, CDR2 FQGNSA. The CDR3 DNA reads TGTGCCAGCAGCTTAGCGGACTTAGTAACAGATACGCAGTATTTT. It codes for CASSLADLVTDTQYF.

The rearrangement links TRBV28 to TRBJ2-3; D unresolved. The germline V gene encodes CDR1 MDHEN and CDR2 SYDVKM. The CDR3 totals 11 residues. Between the trimmed V and J ends, which lost 6 bases and 2 bases, there was a span of 3 bases. The CDR3 DNA follows: TGTGCCAGCAGGGCCACAGATACGCAGTATTTT. Protein sequence: CASRATDTQYF.

This clone was seen just once. This chain links TRBV28 with TRBJ2-7; D remains unclear. Trimming cost V 6 bases and J 0 bases, with 18 bases left between them. This CDR3 region has 16 residues. Germline CDR1 MDHEN, CDR2 SYDVKM. The CDR3 protein is CASSAFYRTDSYEQYF. The CDR3 coding sequence is TGTGCCAGCAGCGCTTTTTATCGGACGGACTCCTACGAGCAGTACTTC.

This clone appeared a single time. V and J are TRBV7-8 and TRBJ2-7, with D tentatively TRBD2 (6 bases). The CDR3 consists of 15 residues. Per germline, CDR1 SGHVS and CDR2 FQNEAQ. Trimming took 1 base from V and 0 from J, leaving 10 bases between them. In DNA form, the CDR3 reads TGTGCCAGCAGCTTAGGCCAAGCGGGCTCCTACGAGCAGTACTTC. This encodes CASSLGQAGSYEQYF.

The genes are TRBV6-1 and TRBJ1-6; maybe TRBD1 (6 bases). Germline values: CDR1 MNHNS, CDR2 SASEGT. The V end was cut by 6 bases, the J end by 8 bases, with 17 bases between. CDR3 length: 15 amino acids. CDR3 region: CASRDFTGIDSPLHF. DNA for the CDR3: TGTGCCAGCAGGGACTTTACAGGGATCGATTCACCCCTCCACTTT.

This chain joins TRBV18 and TRBJ1-3; no firm D call. Trimming stripped 2 bases from V and 0 bases from J, with 5 bases between. This CDR3 spans 14 amino acids. Germline V gene sequence: CDR1 KGHSH, CDR2 LQKENI. The CDR3 spells CASSPNTSGNTIYF. CDR3 bases: TGTGCCAGCTCACCAAACACCTCTGGAAACACCATATATTTT.